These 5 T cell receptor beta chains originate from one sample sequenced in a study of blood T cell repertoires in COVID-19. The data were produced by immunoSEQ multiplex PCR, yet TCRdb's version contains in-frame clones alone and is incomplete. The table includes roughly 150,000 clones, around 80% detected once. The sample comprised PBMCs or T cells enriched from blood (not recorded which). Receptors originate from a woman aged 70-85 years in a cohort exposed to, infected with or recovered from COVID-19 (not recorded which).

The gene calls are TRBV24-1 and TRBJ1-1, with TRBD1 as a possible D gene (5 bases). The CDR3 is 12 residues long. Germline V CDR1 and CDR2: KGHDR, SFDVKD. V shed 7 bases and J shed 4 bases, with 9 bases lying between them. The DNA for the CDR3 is TGTGCCACCAGAGGGGTGGGCACTGAAGCTTTCTTT. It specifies CATRGVGTEAFF.

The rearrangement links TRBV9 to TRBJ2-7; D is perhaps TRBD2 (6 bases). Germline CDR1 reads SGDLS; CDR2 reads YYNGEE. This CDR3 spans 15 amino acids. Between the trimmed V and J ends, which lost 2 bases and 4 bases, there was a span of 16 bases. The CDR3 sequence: CASSVGTPGAYEQYF. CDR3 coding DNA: TGTGCCAGCAGCGTCGGGACTCCTGGCGCGTACGAGCAGTACTTC.

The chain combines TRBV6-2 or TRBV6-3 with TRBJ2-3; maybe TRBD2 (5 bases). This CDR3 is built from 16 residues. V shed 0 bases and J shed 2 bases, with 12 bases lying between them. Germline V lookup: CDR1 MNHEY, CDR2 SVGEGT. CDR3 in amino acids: CASSYSGEGHTDTQYF. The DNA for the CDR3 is TGTGCCAGCAGTTACTCGGGAGAAGGGCACACAGATACGCAGTATTTT.

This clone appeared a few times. The CDR3 is CASSQTGSETQYF. As DNA, the CDR3 is TGTGCCAGCAGCCAGACAGGATCCGAGACCCAGTACTTC. V gene TRBV7-9 combines with J gene TRBJ2-5; tentative D call: TRBD1 (6 bases). This CDR3 comprises 13 residues. CDR1 and CDR2 from the germline V gene are SEHNR and FQNEAQ (reference sequence). Trimming removed 5 bases at V and 5 bases at J, with 12 bases between.

CDR3 sequence (DNA): TGTGCCAGCAGCTTACCAGGGGATAATGAAAAACTGTTTTTT. As protein: CASSLPGDNEKLFF. V gene TRBV11-3 combines with J gene TRBJ1-4, with a tentative D call TRBD1 (6 bases). This CDR3 has 14 residues. In germline, CDR1 is SGHNT, CDR2 YENEEA. V gave up 2 bases and J gave up 4 bases, with 8 bases separating them.